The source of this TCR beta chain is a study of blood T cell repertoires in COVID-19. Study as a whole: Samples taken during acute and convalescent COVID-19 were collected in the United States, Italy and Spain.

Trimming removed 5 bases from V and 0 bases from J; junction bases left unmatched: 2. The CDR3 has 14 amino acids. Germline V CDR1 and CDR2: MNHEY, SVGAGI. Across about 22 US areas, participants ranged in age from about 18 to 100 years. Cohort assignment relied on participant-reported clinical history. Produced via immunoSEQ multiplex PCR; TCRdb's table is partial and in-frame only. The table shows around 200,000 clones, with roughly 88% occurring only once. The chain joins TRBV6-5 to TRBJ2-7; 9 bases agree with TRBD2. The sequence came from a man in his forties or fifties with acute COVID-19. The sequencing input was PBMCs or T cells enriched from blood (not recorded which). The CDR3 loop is CASSRSGSSYEQYF. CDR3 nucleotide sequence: TGTGCCAGCAGTCGTAGCGGGAGCTCCTACGAGCAGTACTTC.